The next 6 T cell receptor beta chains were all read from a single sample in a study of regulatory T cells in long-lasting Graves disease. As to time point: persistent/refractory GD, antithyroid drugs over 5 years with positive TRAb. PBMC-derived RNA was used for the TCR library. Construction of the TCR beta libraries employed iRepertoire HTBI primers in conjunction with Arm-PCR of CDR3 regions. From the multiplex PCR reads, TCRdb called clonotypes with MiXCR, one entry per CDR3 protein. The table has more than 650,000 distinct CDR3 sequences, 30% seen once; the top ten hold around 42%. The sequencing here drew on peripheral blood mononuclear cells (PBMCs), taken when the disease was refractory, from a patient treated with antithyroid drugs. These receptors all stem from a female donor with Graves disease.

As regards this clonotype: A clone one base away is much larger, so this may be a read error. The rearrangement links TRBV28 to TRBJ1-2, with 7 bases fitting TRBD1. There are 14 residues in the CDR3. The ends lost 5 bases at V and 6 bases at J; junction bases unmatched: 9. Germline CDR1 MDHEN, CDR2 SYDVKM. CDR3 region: CASSVGTAPHGYTF. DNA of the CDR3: TGTGCCAGCAGTGTCGGGACAGCACCTCATGGCTACACCTTC.

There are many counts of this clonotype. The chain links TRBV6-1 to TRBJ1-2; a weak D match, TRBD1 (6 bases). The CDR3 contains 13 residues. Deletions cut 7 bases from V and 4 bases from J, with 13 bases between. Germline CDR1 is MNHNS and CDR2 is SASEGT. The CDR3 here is CASTRGFGYGYTF. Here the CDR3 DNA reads TGTGCCAGCACGAGGGGGTTCGGCTATGGCTACACCTTC.

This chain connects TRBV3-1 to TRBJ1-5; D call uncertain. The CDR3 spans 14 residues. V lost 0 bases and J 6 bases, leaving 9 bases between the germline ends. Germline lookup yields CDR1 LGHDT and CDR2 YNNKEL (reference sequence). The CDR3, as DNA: TGTGCCAGCAGCCAAGATAGGTCGGGTCAGCCCCAGCATTTT. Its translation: CASSQDRSGQPQHF.

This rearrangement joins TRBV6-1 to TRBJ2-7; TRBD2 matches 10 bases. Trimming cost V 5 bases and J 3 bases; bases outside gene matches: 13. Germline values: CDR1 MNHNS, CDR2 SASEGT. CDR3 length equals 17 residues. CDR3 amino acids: CASSQPFGPSGSYEQYF. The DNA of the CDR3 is TGTGCCAGCAGTCAACCATTTGGGCCTAGCGGGAGCTACGAGCAGTACTTC.

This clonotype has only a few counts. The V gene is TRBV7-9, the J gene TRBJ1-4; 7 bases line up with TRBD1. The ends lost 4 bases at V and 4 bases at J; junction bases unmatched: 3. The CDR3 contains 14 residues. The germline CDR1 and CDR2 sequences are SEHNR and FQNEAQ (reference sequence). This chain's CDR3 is CASSWDSLNEKLFF. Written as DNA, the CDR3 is TGTGCCAGCAGCTGGGACAGTCTTAATGAAAAACTGTTTTTT.

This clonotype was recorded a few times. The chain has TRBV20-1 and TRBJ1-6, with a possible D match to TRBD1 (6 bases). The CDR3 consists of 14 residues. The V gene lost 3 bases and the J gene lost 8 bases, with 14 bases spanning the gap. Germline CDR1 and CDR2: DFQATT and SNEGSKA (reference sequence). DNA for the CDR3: TGCAGTGCTAGCTTGGGGGCTGGCGATTCACCCCTCCACTTT. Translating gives CSASLGAGDSPLHF.